This T cell receptor (beta chain) was profiled in a study of T-cell memory formation after mild COVID-19. The table lists this clonotype with many counts. TCRdb reanalysed the 5' RACE reads using MiXCR and keeps one entry per CDR3 protein. The table shows around 180,000 distinct CDR3 sequences, with approximately 16% occurring only once. The CDR3 consists of 18 residues. The germline V and J ends were trimmed by 1 base and 8 bases, with 25 bases remaining between them. CDR1 and CDR2 from the germline V gene are SGHRS and YFSETQ. The chain couples TRBV5-1 to TRBJ2-1; D may match TRBD1 or TRBD2 (7 bases each). The source is an adult woman who had mild COVID-19 (a few samples of this study predate the infection). Cell type and time point are not known. The sequenced sample was PBMCs or a T cell subset sorted from them (not recorded which). Written as DNA, the CDR3 is TGCGCCAGCAGCTTGACCCCACAGGGACAGACTAGCATCCATGAGCAGTTCTTC. Its translation is CASSLTPQGQTSIHEQFF.